Only one count was recorded for the clone carrying this T cell receptor (beta chain). As yet, its antigen is unknown. Clones were sequenced by immunoSEQ multiplex PCR, and TCRdb holds only the in-frame ones, with some missing. The sample records around 19,000 clones, 70% to 80% being singletons. This entry comes from a study of T cell clonotyping in hematopoietic cell transplantation. General study results and limits: Recipient TCR diversity dropped after transplant; expanded clonotypes rose from day 30 to 180. Cells were unsorted, so CD4 and CD8 contributions were not separated. Broader posttransplant TCR repertoire diversity was predicted by graft donor and pretransplant recipient Inverse Simpson Index values.

CDR1 and CDR2 from the germline V gene are PRHDT and FYEKMQ (reference sequence). The CDR3 sequence is 15 residues long. Trimming cost V 5 bases and J 6 bases, with 19 bases left between them. The time point here: recipient sample about 28 days before transplant, after cytoreduction. Recipients were bled about 28 days pretransplant and at posttransplant days 30, 100, 180. J is TRBJ1-1 and V is TRBV13, with TRBD1 as a possible D gene (6 bases). This sequence was found in a man between 60 and 70 years old with acute myeloid leukemia. Some clones in this sample may be carry-over from other donors' samples. The source material was peripheral blood mononuclear cells, sampled before stem cell transplant. CDR3 in DNA: TGTGCCAGCAGCCGGGGGGAGGGGGGTATCTCTGAAGCTTTCTTT. Translated: CASSRGEGGISEAFF.